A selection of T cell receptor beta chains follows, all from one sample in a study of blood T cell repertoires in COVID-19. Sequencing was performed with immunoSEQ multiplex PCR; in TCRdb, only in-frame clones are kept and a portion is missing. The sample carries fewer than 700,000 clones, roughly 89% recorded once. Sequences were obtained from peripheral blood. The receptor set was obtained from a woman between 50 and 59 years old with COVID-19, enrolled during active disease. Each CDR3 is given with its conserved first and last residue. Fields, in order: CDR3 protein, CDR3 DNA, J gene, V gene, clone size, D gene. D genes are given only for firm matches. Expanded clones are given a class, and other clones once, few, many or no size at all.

CDR3 protein: CASSPLGSGGPRETQYF
CDR3 DNA: TGTGCCAGCAGTCCCCTGGGGAGCGGGGGGCCACGGGAGACCCAGTACTTC
J gene: TRBJ2-5
V gene: TRBV27
clone size: NA
D gene: TRBD2

CDR3 protein: CASSFQTYEQYF
CDR3 DNA: TGTGCCAGCAGTTTCCAGACCTACGAGCAGTACTTC
J gene: TRBJ2-7
V gene: TRBV28
clone size: NA
D gene: NA

CDR3 protein: CASSRTGTSGLSSYNEQFF
CDR3 DNA: TGTGCCAGCAGCCGTACCGGGACTAGCGGGTTAAGCTCCTACAATGAGCAGTTCTTC
J gene: TRBJ2-1
V gene: TRBV3-1/TRBV3-2
clone size: NA
D gene: TRBD2

CDR3 protein: CASSFQGDSPLHF
CDR3 DNA: TGTGCCAGCAGTTTCCAGGGGGATTCACCCCTCCACTTT
J gene: TRBJ1-6
V gene: TRBV27
clone size: NA
D gene: TRBD1

CDR3 protein: CASSLNPRGPQHF
CDR3 DNA: TGTGCCAGCAGTTTAAACCCCAGGGGACCGCAGCATTTT
J gene: TRBJ1-5
V gene: TRBV11-2
clone size: NA
D gene: NA

CDR3 protein: CASSPLAFGDEQFF
CDR3 DNA: TGTGCCAGCAGTCCCCTAGCTTTTGGGGATGAGCAGTTCTTC
J gene: TRBJ2-1
V gene: TRBV7-3
clone size: NA
D gene: NA

CDR3 protein: CASSLYGGRDVEKLFF
CDR3 DNA: TGTGCCAGCAGTTTATATGGGGGGAGGGATGTTGAAAAACTGTTTTTT
J gene: TRBJ1-4
V gene: TRBV28
clone size: NA
D gene: NA

CDR3 protein: CASTLYGGRHVDTEAFF
CDR3 DNA: TGTGCCAGTACCCTCTACGGGGGGCGTCATGTGGACACTGAAGCTTTCTTT
J gene: TRBJ1-1
V gene: TRBV19
clone size: NA
D gene: NA

CDR3 protein: CSVGGPSDYGYTF
CDR3 DNA: TGCAGCGTTGGCGGTCCGAGCGACTATGGCTACACCTTC
J gene: TRBJ1-2
V gene: TRBV29-1
clone size: few
D gene: NA

CDR3 protein: CAEDRGETDTQYF
CDR3 DNA: TGTGCCGAGGACCGGGGAGAGACAGATACGCAGTATTTT
J gene: TRBJ2-3
V gene: TRBV30
clone size: NA
D gene: NA

CDR3 protein: CASSSDRGIEAFF
CDR3 DNA: TGTGCCAGCAGTTCGGACAGGGGTATCGAAGCTTTCTTT
J gene: TRBJ1-1
V gene: TRBV7-9
clone size: NA
D gene: TRBD1

CDR3 protein: CASNLNRGGTEAFF
CDR3 DNA: TGCGCCAGCAACCTTAACAGGGGAGGCACTGAAGCTTTCTTT
J gene: TRBJ1-1
V gene: TRBV10-2
clone size: NA
D gene: TRBD1

CDR3 protein: CASSYGQHDGYTF
CDR3 DNA: TGTGCCAGCAGTTACGGGCAGCATGATGGCTACACCTTC
J gene: TRBJ1-2
V gene: TRBV6-5
clone size: NA
D gene: NA

CDR3 protein: CASGSTQAQPQHF
CDR3 DNA: TGTGCCAGTGGGTCAACTCAGGCTCAGCCCCAGCATTTT
J gene: TRBJ1-5
V gene: TRBV19
clone size: NA
D gene: NA

CDR3 protein: CASSERGLNTGELFF
CDR3 DNA: TGCGCCAGCAGTGAGAGGGGACTAAACACCGGGGAGCTGTTTTTT
J gene: TRBJ2-2
V gene: TRBV10-1
clone size: once
D gene: TRBD2

CDR3 protein: CASSWGEGLGDTQYF
CDR3 DNA: TGTGCCAGCAGCTGGGGAGAGGGTTTAGGAGATACGCAGTATTTT
J gene: TRBJ2-3
V gene: TRBV5-6
clone size: NA
D gene: NA

CDR3 protein: CSAVGGGLETQYF
CDR3 DNA: TGCAGCGCCGTCGGGGGGGGGCTAGAGACCCAGTACTTC
J gene: TRBJ2-5
V gene: TRBV29-1
clone size: NA
D gene: TRBD2